The next 27 T cell receptor beta chains were all read from a single sample in a study of blood T cell repertoires in COVID-19. Sequencing used immunoSEQ multiplex PCR; TCRdb keeps in-frame clones, though not all of them. The sample comprises 270,000 or so clones, approximately 89% of which are singletons, and approximately 5% rests with the top ten. The sample was peripheral blood. The receptors come from a woman in her 40s who had recovered from COVID-19.

The CDR3 sequence: CASSRRGGGDTQYF. CDR3 bases: TGCGCCAGCAGCAGGAGGGGAGGCGGAGATACGCAGTATTTT. This chain connects TRBV10-1 to TRBJ2-3, with D maybe TRBD2 (6 bases). Trimming removed 6 bases at V and 5 bases at J, with 15 bases between. The CDR3 sequence is 14 residues long. Germline V CDR1 and CDR2: WNHNN, SYGVQD (reference sequence).

The J gene is TRBJ1-1, the V gene TRBV7-9; the D is unclear. Trimming stripped 8 bases from V and 1 base from J, with 14 bases between. The CDR3 spans 14 residues. Germline V CDR1 and CDR2: SEHNR, FQNEAQ (reference sequence). This CDR3 reads CASEEGGENTEAFF. Written as DNA, the CDR3 is TGTGCCAGCGAGGAGGGCGGGGAGAACACTGAAGCTTTCTTT.

The chain combines TRBV18 with TRBJ1-4, with 8 bases fitting TRBD1. CDR1 is KGHSH and CDR2 is LQKENI in the germline V gene. The CDR3 spans 18 residues. J lost 7 bases, V lost 3 bases, and 16 bases had no gene match. The CDR3 DNA follows: TGTGCCAGCTCACCCGCCGACAGGGGCACGGGTATAGGTGAAAAACTGTTTTTT. As protein: CASSPADRGTGIGEKLFF.

The rearrangement uses TRBV2 and TRBJ2-2; possibly TRBD2 for D (6 bases). This CDR3 is built from 14 residues. The germline V gene encodes CDR1 SNHLY and CDR2 FYNNEI. With 11 bases removed from V and 1 base from J, the gap between germline ends came to 14 bases. CDR3 region: CAREGGENTGELFF. The CDR3 region has the DNA TGTGCCCGAGAAGGCGGGGAGAACACCGGGGAGCTGTTTTTT.

J is TRBJ1-1 and V is TRBV2, with 12 bases lining up with TRBD1. CDR1 is SNHLY, CDR2 FYNNEI, per germline. The CDR3 length is 17 residues. Trimming took 5 bases from V and 4 from J; bases not matched to a gene: 11. In nucleotides, the CDR3 is TGTGCCAGCAGTCCCTGGGGGACAGGGGGCAGGAGCACTGAAGCTTTCTTT. Its protein is CASSPWGTGGRSTEAFF.

The chain couples TRBV10-1 to TRBJ1-4; the match to TRBD1 covers 9 bases. V was pared by 6 bases and J by 10 bases, with 12 bases of the junction left unmatched. The CDR3 extends over 15 amino acids. Per germline, CDR1 WNHNN and CDR2 SYGVQD (reference sequence). CDR3 loop: CASRATGTGRGKLFF. CDR3 bases: TGCGCCAGCAGGGCCACCGGGACAGGGAGGGGAAAACTGTTTTTT.

This clone was detected once. The chain links TRBV11-2 to TRBJ2-1; 10 positions match TRBD2. Germline V gene data show CDR1 as SGHAT and CDR2 as FQNNGV. The J segment lost 6 bases and the V segment lost 8 bases, leaving 16 bases of the junction unmatched. This CDR3 is 17 amino acids long. CDR3 DNA sequence: TGTGCCAGCGTATCGTTGAGGAGCGGGAGGGCTGGCAATGAGCAGTTCTTC. This codes for CASVSLRSGRAGNEQFF.

The chain uses TRBV19 and TRBJ2-1; 10 nucleotides line up with TRBD2. CDR1 is LNHDA, CDR2 SQIVND, per germline (reference sequence). The CDR3 covers 14 residues. The J segment lost 1 base and the V segment lost 10 bases, leaving 4 bases of the junction unmatched. CDR3 residues: CATNSGGSYNEQFF. The CDR3 nucleotides read TGTGCCACTAATAGCGGGGGGTCCTACAATGAGCAGTTCTTC.

The CDR3 coding sequence is TGTGCCAGCAGCTTTTTGGGCTCCACAACTAATGAAAAACTGTTTTTT. Translated: CASSFLGSTTNEKLFF. The chain carries TRBV5-8 and TRBJ1-4, with no clear D. There are 16 residues in the CDR3. The germline CDR1 and CDR2 sequences are SGHTS and YDEGEE. Trimming stripped 2 bases from V and 0 bases from J, with 11 bases between.

V gene TRBV5-4 combines with J gene TRBJ2-5; TRBD2 matches 16 bases. The CDR3 has 16 amino acids. Trimming at V came to 4 bases and at J to 3 bases, leaving 3 bases not matched to a gene. Per the germline V gene, CDR1 is SGHNT and CDR2 is YYREEE (reference sequence). CDR3 loop: CASSRGTSGGEETQYF. In DNA form, the CDR3 reads TGTGCCAGCAGCCGAGGGACTAGCGGGGGGGAAGAGACCCAGTACTTC.

The genes are TRBV9 and TRBJ2-1, with a weak D call TRBD1 (5 bases). The germline gives CDR1 SGDLS, CDR2 YYNGEE. V shed 1 base and J shed 7 bases, with 15 bases lying between them. The CDR3 totals 15 residues. The CDR3 loop reads CASSVRAGLGNEQFF. In DNA form, the CDR3 reads TGTGCCAGCAGCGTACGAGCAGGGTTGGGGAATGAGCAGTTCTTC.

The V and J genes are TRBV3-1 (or the pseudogene TRBV3-2) and TRBJ2-1, with 7 bases matching TRBD2. Germline loops: CDR1 LGHDT, CDR2 YNNKEL (reference sequence). The CDR3 contains 15 residues. V lost 1 base, J lost 4 bases, and 4 bases stayed unmatched. CDR3: CASSQALAEYNEQFF. DNA for the CDR3: TGTGCCAGCAGCCAAGCTCTAGCGGAGTACAATGAGCAGTTCTTC.

V gene TRBV9 combines with J gene TRBJ1-1, with D possibly being TRBD1 (6 bases). Trimming shortened V by 2 bases and J by 3 bases, and 14 bases separated the two germline ends. Germline V lookup: CDR1 SGDLS, CDR2 YYNGEE. The CDR3 totals 15 residues. CDR3 sequence reads: CASSVGGATYTEAFF. The CDR3 DNA follows: TGTGCCAGCAGCGTTGGGGGGGCAACCTACACTGAAGCTTTCTTT.

The rearrangement links TRBV2 to TRBJ1-1; the match to TRBD1 covers 7 bases. The CDR3 covers 12 residues. Looked up from germline, CDR1 is SNHLY and CDR2 is FYNNEI. V lost 2 bases, J lost 9 bases, and 3 bases stayed unmatched. CDR3 bases: TGTGCCAGCAGTGAAAGGAGGGGGCAAGCTTTCTTT. This encodes CASSERRGQAFF.

This chain joins TRBV23-1 and TRBJ2-1; the D gene is possibly TRBD1 (5 bases). TRBV23-1 is recorded as an ORF, its role being uncertain. The V end lost 0 bases, the J end lost 5 bases, and 8 bases lay between the germline ends. The CDR3 runs to 14 residues. The CDR3 bases are TGCGCCAGCAGTCAATCGTGGGGCGACAATGAGCAGTTCTTC. It specifies CASSQSWGDNEQFF.

The chain recombines TRBV6-2 or TRBV6-3 with TRBJ2-1; the D gene is possibly TRBD2 (6 bases). The CDR3 runs to 14 residues. The germline CDR1 and CDR2 sequences are MNHEY and SVGEGT. V was trimmed by 0 bases and J by 6 bases, leaving 9 bases between them. Written as DNA, the CDR3 is TGTGCCAGCAGTTACTCGACTAGTCGCAATGAGCAGTTCTTC. It codes for CASSYSTSRNEQFF.

J is TRBJ1-1 and V is TRBV9; no clear D gene. The V end lost 6 bases, the J end lost 1 base, and 13 bases lay between the germline ends. The CDR3 sequence is 14 residues long. Looked up from germline, CDR1 is SGDLS and CDR2 is YYNGEE. Here the CDR3 DNA reads TGTGCCAGCACCAGATCGGGGTCGAACACTGAAGCTTTCTTT. This encodes CASTRSGSNTEAFF.

V is TRBV11-2 and J is TRBJ2-5; 7 nucleotides align to TRBD2. CDR1 is SGHAT and CDR2 is FQNNGV in the germline V gene. The CDR3 contains 15 residues. V was clipped by 5 bases and J by 4 bases; unmatched bases: 10. The chain's CDR3 is CASSTPLAARETQYF. DNA for the CDR3: TGTGCCAGCAGCACCCCTCTAGCGGCCCGAGAGACCCAGTACTTC.

This chain uses TRBV3-1 (or the pseudogene TRBV3-2) with TRBJ2-3, with 9 bases aligning to TRBD1. Germline V gene sequence: CDR1 LGHDT, CDR2 YNNKEL (reference sequence). The CDR3 contains 13 residues. V lost 8 bases to trimming and J lost 1 base; unmatched junction nucleotides: 1. The CDR3 region has the DNA TGTGCCAGCCGGACAGGGGGCACAGATACGCAGTATTTT. Protein: CASRTGGTDTQYF.

This chain joins TRBV11-2 and TRBJ2-1, with 7 nucleotides matching TRBD2. The germline gives CDR1 SGHAT, CDR2 FQNNGV. After removal of 5 bases from V and 8 bases from J, the junction contained 6 bases not matched to a gene. The CDR3 is made up of 13 amino acids. Here the CDR3 DNA reads TGTGCCAGCAGCCCAGCGGGAAGGGATGAGCAGTTCTTC. It yields the protein CASSPAGRDEQFF.

The V call is TRBV9, the J call TRBJ2-1, with D perhaps matching TRBD2 (6 bases). There are 14 residues in the CDR3. Trimming took 0 bases from V and 5 from J, leaving 9 bases between them. From germline, CDR1 is SGDLS and CDR2 YYNGEE. In DNA form, the CDR3 reads TGTGCCAGCAGCGTAGCGGGAGTGGACAATGAGCAGTTCTTC. It specifies CASSVAGVDNEQFF.

This chain joins TRBV24-1 and TRBJ2-1; 10 bases align to TRBD1. Germline CDR1 reads KGHDR; CDR2 reads SFDVKD. Losses at the gene ends were 3 bases for V and 5 bases for J; bases not matched to a gene: 6. This CDR3 has 16 residues. As DNA, the CDR3 is TGTGCCACCAGTGATCCCGGGACAGGGGCCCACAATGAGCAGTTCTTC. Translating gives CATSDPGTGAHNEQFF.

V is TRBV7-9 and J is TRBJ2-7, with 9 bases aligning to TRBD1. Germline V gene data show CDR1 as SEHNR and CDR2 as FQNEAQ (reference sequence). V was pared by 2 bases and J by 4 bases, with 6 bases of the junction left unmatched. This CDR3 is 15 amino acids long. This chain's CDR3 is CASSLIPGQGYEQYF. The CDR3 DNA sequence: TGTGCCAGCAGCTTAATCCCGGGACAGGGATACGAGCAGTACTTC. Based on the CDR3 plus reference TRBV7-9 and TRBJ2-7, the full variable domain is DTGVSQNPRHKITKRGQNVTFRCDPISEHNRLYWYRQTLGQGPEFLTYFQNEAQLEKSRLLSDRFSAERPKGSFSTLEIQRTEQGDSAMYLCASSLIPGQGYEQYFGPGTRLTVT.

This clone was observed once. The genes are TRBV6-2 or TRBV6-3 and TRBJ1-5, with TRBD1 matching over 9 bases. Germline V gene data show CDR1 as MNHEY and CDR2 as SVGEGT. The CDR3 consists of 15 residues. J gave up 6 bases and V 5 bases, and 8 bases lay outside the gene matches. The CDR3 is CASSKGQGEFQPQHF. In nucleotides, the CDR3 is TGTGCCAGCAGTAAGGGACAGGGTGAGTTTCAGCCCCAGCATTTT.

The DNA for the CDR3 is TGTGCCAGCAGCTCAAGAGACAGGGTGGATTCACCCCTCCACTTT. Translating gives CASSSRDRVDSPLHF. The rearrangement joins TRBV5-6 to TRBJ1-6, with TRBD1 matching over 7 bases. V was pared by 3 bases and J by 8 bases, with 8 bases of the junction left unmatched. Germline V gene data show CDR1 as SGHDT and CDR2 as YYEEEE. The CDR3 runs 15 residues.

This sequence joins TRBV28 and TRBJ2-5, with a weak D call TRBD1 (6 bases). Germline loops: CDR1 MDHEN, CDR2 SYDVKM. The CDR3 is 14 residues long. Trimming pared 2 bases from V and 5 bases from J, leaving 12 bases between. CDR3 DNA: TGTGCCAGCAGTTTAGCAGGGGATTGGGAGACCCAGTACTTC. It encodes CASSLAGDWETQYF.

The chain recombines TRBV9 with TRBJ2-5; 10 nucleotides align to TRBD2. V was clipped by 4 bases and J by 5 bases; unmatched bases: 8. This CDR3 is built from 15 residues. Germline lookup yields CDR1 SGDLS and CDR2 YYNGEE. DNA of the CDR3: TGTGCCAGCAGCTTCAGCGGGAGGGCCTCGGAGACCCAGTACTTC. It translates to CASSFSGRASETQYF.